What follows are 20 T cell receptor beta chains derived from one specimen sequenced in a study of cytomegalovirus exposure and HLA in healthy donors. PCR used 60 Vbeta primers and 13 Jbeta primers. The data were produced by immunoSEQ multiplex PCR, yet TCRdb's version contains in-frame clones alone and is incomplete. This sample's table reports 65,000 to 95,000 clones. Sequenced material: PBMCs. All receptors come from a female donor in good health and CMV-seropositive.

As for this clone: The junction departs from the called germline gene at one end, perhaps through a read error. V gene TRBV7-7 combines with J gene TRBJ2-7, with D unresolved. Germline V gives CDR1 SSHAT, CDR2 FNYEAQ (reference sequence). The CDR3 loop spans 13 amino acids. CDR3 nucleotides: TGTGCTAGCAGCTTAGTCCCCTTAGCCGAGCAGTACTTC. It yields the protein CASSLVPLAEQYF.

The gene calls are TRBV6-5 and TRBJ2-7; 12 nucleotides agree with TRBD2. Germline assignment: CDR1 MNHEY and CDR2 SVGAGI. V gave up 6 bases and J gave up 6 bases; unmatched junction bases: 0. The CDR3 spans 12 residues. The CDR3 DNA reads TGTGCCAGCAGGACTAGCGGGAGCGAGCAGTACTTC. Translation gives CASRTSGSEQYF.

This rearrangement joins TRBV5-4 to TRBJ2-1, with D maybe TRBD2 (5 bases). This CDR3 has 14 residues. Germline lookup yields CDR1 SGHNT and CDR2 YYREEE (reference sequence). The V and J ends lost 4 bases and 12 bases respectively, with 20 bases between them. The CDR3 loop reads CASSQGPSPALQFF. Written as DNA, the CDR3 is TGTGCCAGCAGCCAAGGTCCTAGCCCCGCCCTGCAGTTCTTC. The complete variable domain, with remaining parts taken from reference TRBV5-4 and TRBJ2-1, reads ETGVTQSPTHLIKTRGQQVTLRCSSQSGHNTVSWYQQALGQGPQFIFQYYREEENGRGNFPPRFSGLQFPNYSSELNVNALELDDSALYLCASSQGPSPALQFFGPGTRLTVL.

The chain carries TRBV18 and TRBJ2-7, with TRBD2 matching 13 bases. V trimming: 0 bases; J trimming: 7 bases; junction bases outside the gene matches: 6. The CDR3 loop spans 16 amino acids. Germline V gene data show CDR1 as KGHSH and CDR2 as LQKENI. The CDR3 DNA is TGTGCCAGCTCACCACCCCAGACTAGCGGGAGGCGGGAGCAGTACTTC. Amino acid sequence: CASSPPQTSGRREQYF.

The V and J genes are TRBV13 and TRBJ2-7, with 9 bases lining up with TRBD1. CDR3 length: 15 residues. Trimming removed 5 bases from V and 3 bases from J; junction bases left unmatched: 8. Germline CDR1 PRHDT, CDR2 FYEKMQ (reference sequence). Here the CDR3 reads CASSRPRDRDYEQYF. The CDR3 DNA reads as TGTGCCAGCAGCCGCCCCCGGGACAGGGACTACGAGCAGTACTTC.

The J gene is TRBJ1-1, the V gene TRBV5-1, with a tentative D call TRBD1 (6 bases). Germline V CDR1 and CDR2: SGHRS, YFSETQ. The CDR3 has 14 residues. V was shortened by 0 bases and J by 4 bases, with 10 bases between the two germline ends. DNA of the CDR3: TGCGCCAGCAGCTTGGACAGGGTAGGCACTGAAGCTTTCTTT. Amino acid sequence: CASSLDRVGTEAFF.

The V gene is TRBV27, the J gene TRBJ2-3, with 9 nucleotides matching TRBD2. CDR3 length: 16 residues. With V trimmed by 2 bases and J by 6 bases, 9 bases remained unmatched. The germline gives CDR1 MNHEY, CDR2 SMNVEV (reference sequence). CDR3 sequence (DNA): TGTGCCAGCAGTTTAGGACTAGCGAGGGGGTCGGATACGCAGTATTTT. This gives the protein CASSLGLARGSDTQYF.

The chain is built from TRBV28 and TRBJ2-3; D ambiguous. V was pared by 7 bases and J by 0 bases, with 5 bases between. This CDR3 has 12 amino acids. CDR1 and CDR2 from the germline V gene are MDHEN and SYDVKM. CDR3 loop: CASTPSTDTQYF. The CDR3 DNA sequence: TGTGCCAGCACTCCTAGCACAGATACGCAGTATTTT.

CDR3 coding DNA: TGTGCCAGTACCCCCCGCACAGCTAGTCGGGAGGAGCAGTTCTTC. This codes for CASTPRTASREEQFF. The chain couples TRBV19 to TRBJ2-1; D might be TRBD2 (6 bases). The CDR3 consists of 15 residues. Germline V CDR1 and CDR2: LNHDA, SQIVND (reference sequence). Trimming cost V 7 bases and J 10 bases, with 23 bases left between them.

V usage is TRBV5-1 and J usage is TRBJ2-3, with 8 bases matching TRBD1. V was pared by 3 bases and J by 3 bases, with 6 bases of the junction left unmatched. CDR3 length equals 15 residues. Germline V gene data show CDR1 as SGHRS and CDR2 as YFSETQ. As DNA, the CDR3 is TGCGCCAGCAGCTCTGGACAGGGTTTAACAGATACGCAGTATTTT. Translating it yields CASSSGQGLTDTQYF.

The chain's CDR3 is CASSQRRTGIPSGANVLTF. In DNA, the CDR3 is TGTGCCAGCAGCCAAAGGCGGACAGGGATTCCTTCTGGGGCCAACGTCCTGACTTTC. V gene TRBV14 combines with J gene TRBJ2-6, with 8 bases aligning to TRBD1. CDR3 length: 19 residues. J gave up 1 base and V 2 bases, and 10 bases lay outside the gene matches. Germline V lookup: CDR1 SGHDN, CDR2 FVKESK.

J is TRBJ2-1 and V is TRBV6-5, with 11 bases aligning to TRBD2. Germline V gene data show CDR1 as MNHEY and CDR2 as SVGAGI. The CDR3 is made up of 13 amino acids. The V segment lost 6 bases and the J segment 12 bases; nucleotides outside the gene matches: 7. CDR3 bases: TGTGCCAGCAGCGTTGGGACTAGCGGAGGGCAGTTCTTC. Translating gives CASSVGTSGGQFF.

The gene calls are TRBV5-5 and TRBJ2-2; D is possibly TRBD2 (5 bases). The CDR3 has 16 residues. Trimming cost V 0 bases and J 2 bases, with 11 bases left between them. The germline CDR1 and CDR2 sequences are SGHKS and YYEKEE (reference sequence). The CDR3 nucleotides read TGTGCCAGCAGCTTGGTGCCGGGAAGTAACACCGGGGAGCTGTTTTTT. This codes for CASSLVPGSNTGELFF.

This chain joins TRBV5-6 and TRBJ2-3, with 9 bases fitting TRBD2. Germline values: CDR1 SGHDT, CDR2 YYEEEE. CDR3 length equals 13 residues. The J segment lost 6 bases and the V segment lost 7 bases, leaving 6 bases of the junction unmatched. CDR3 sequence: CASVAGGRDTQYF. CDR3 bases: TGTGCCAGCGTGGCGGGGGGGAGGGATACGCAGTATTTT.

This sequence joins TRBV27 and TRBJ2-7; TRBD2 agrees at 8 bases. V lost 5 bases to trimming and J lost 4 bases; unmatched junction nucleotides: 10. This CDR3 has 15 amino acids. Germline V gives CDR1 MNHEY, CDR2 SMNVEV (reference sequence). The DNA for the CDR3 is TGTGCCAGCAGTCTGGAGAGCGGGAGAAGGTACGAGCAGTACTTC. As protein: CASSLESGRRYEQYF.

The chain combines TRBV11-1 with TRBJ2-7; tentative D call: TRBD2 (5 bases). V gave up 1 base and J gave up 6 bases, with 13 bases separating them. Germline V gives CDR1 SGHAT, CDR2 FQDESV (reference sequence). This CDR3 spans 14 amino acids. The CDR3 region is CASSLGGVGTEQYF. The DNA of the CDR3 is TGTGCCAGCAGCTTAGGGGGAGTTGGAACCGAGCAGTACTTC.

The V gene is TRBV6-5, the J gene TRBJ2-5; 12 positions agree with TRBD2. The CDR3 consists of 15 residues. V shed 3 bases and J 2 bases; nucleotides not matched to a gene: 1. CDR1 is MNHEY, CDR2 SVGAGI, per germline. The CDR3 is CASSYTSGGQETQYF. The CDR3 DNA sequence: TGTGCCAGCAGTTATACTAGCGGGGGGCAAGAGACCCAGTACTTC.

V and J are TRBV19 and TRBJ1-5; D ambiguous. The length of the CDR3 is 12 residues. Trimming removed 7 bases from V and 7 bases from J, with 11 bases in between. The germline V gene encodes CDR1 LNHDA and CDR2 SQIVND (reference sequence). The CDR3 here is CASNREGQPQHF. CDR3 nucleotides: TGTGCCAGTAATCGGGAGGGACAGCCCCAGCATTTT.

The CDR3 DNA is TGTGCCAGCAGCTTGAGGTCCGGGGAAAAACTGTTTTTT. Translated, it gives CASSLRSGEKLFF. The chain combines TRBV5-4 with TRBJ1-4, with D unresolved. CDR3 length: 13 amino acids. Germline CDR1 reads SGHNT; CDR2 reads YYREEE (reference sequence). The germline V and J ends were trimmed by 1 base and 8 bases, with 9 bases remaining between them.

The chain joins TRBV11-3 to TRBJ1-5; 9 bases align to TRBD1. Germline CDR1 SGHNT, CDR2 YENEEA. The CDR3 is 16 amino acids. V lost 5 bases and J lost 7; bases outside the gene matches: 12. The CDR3 DNA sequence: TGTGCCAGCAGCAACATATTGGACAGGGGTAGGCAGCCCCAGCATTTT. This encodes CASSNILDRGRQPQHF.